These T cell receptor beta chains were read from a single sample in a study of technical replicates of blood from a few donors. Produced via immunoSEQ multiplex PCR; TCRdb's table is partial and in-frame only. The table has tens of thousands of clones, 90% to 95% seen once; the top ten hold about 0.27%. The sequencing input was T cells isolated from PBMCs. The source of these receptors is a human donor in good health. Both conserved end residues are part of each CDR3. Fields, in order: D gene, V gene, J gene, clone size, CDR3 DNA, CDR3 protein. D genes are given only for firm matches. Only some rows state a clone size, as once, few, many or a class for expanded clones.

d_call: NA; v_call: TRBV4-1; j_call: TRBJ2-7; clone_size: NA; cdr3_nt: TGCGCCAGCAGCCAAGATGGACAGCTTAACACCTACGAGCAGTACTTC; cdr3_aa: CASSQDGQLNTYEQYF
d_call: TRBD2; v_call: TRBV5-8; j_call: TRBJ2-7; clone_size: NA; cdr3_nt: TGTGCCAGCAGCTTGGTAGCGGGGGGGAGTTCTATCTACGAGCAGTACTTC; cdr3_aa: CASSLVAGGSSIYEQYF
d_call: TRBD1; v_call: TRBV4-1; j_call: TRBJ2-7; clone_size: NA; cdr3_nt: TGCGCCAGCAGCCAAGATATATATGGGACAGGGAGATCCTACGAGCAGTACTTC; cdr3_aa: CASSQDIYGTGRSYEQYF
d_call: TRBD2; v_call: TRBV5-4; j_call: TRBJ2-7; clone_size: NA; cdr3_nt: TGTGCCAGCAGCTCCGCAGACCTAGCGGGAGGGCCAAAATTGGAGCAGTACTTC; cdr3_aa: CASSSADLAGGPKLEQYF
d_call: NA; v_call: TRBV28; j_call: TRBJ2-1; clone_size: NA; cdr3_nt: TGTGCCAGCAGCCCTAGGGAGTTCAATGAGCAGTTCTTC; cdr3_aa: CASSPREFNEQFF
d_call: TRBD1; v_call: TRBV6-5; j_call: TRBJ1-5; clone_size: NA; cdr3_nt: TGTGCCAGCAGTTCGGACAGGAATCAGCCCCAGCATTTT; cdr3_aa: CASSSDRNQPQHF
d_call: NA; v_call: TRBV28; j_call: TRBJ2-7; clone_size: NA; cdr3_nt: TGTGCCAGCAGTTTGTTGACAGTTACCTACGAGCAGTACTTC; cdr3_aa: CASSLLTVTYEQYF
d_call: TRBD2; v_call: TRBV4-2; j_call: TRBJ2-1; clone_size: NA; cdr3_nt: TGTGCCAGCAGCCCCTGGACCCAAGCGGGGAACGATAATGAGCAGTTCTTC; cdr3_aa: CASSPWTQAGNDNEQFF
d_call: NA; v_call: TRBV7-2; j_call: TRBJ2-4; clone_size: NA; cdr3_nt: TGTGCCAGCAGCTTATCTCTAGAGCACATTCAGTACTTC; cdr3_aa: CASSLSLEHIQYF
d_call: NA; v_call: TRBV18; j_call: TRBJ1-1; clone_size: NA; cdr3_nt: TGTGCCAGCTCACCGGAGGAGAACACTGAAGCTTTCTTT; cdr3_aa: CASSPEENTEAFF
d_call: NA; v_call: TRBV4-1; j_call: TRBJ2-5; clone_size: NA; cdr3_nt: TGCGCCAGCAGCCAAGTCCCCCACGGCGGGACCCAGTACTTC; cdr3_aa: CASSQVPHGGTQYF
d_call: TRBD1; v_call: TRBV6-5; j_call: TRBJ1-4; clone_size: NA; cdr3_nt: TGTGCCAGCAGTTACTCTTGGGACAGCGTAGGAAAACTGTTTTTT; cdr3_aa: CASSYSWDSVGKLFF
d_call: TRBD2; v_call: TRBV10-1; j_call: TRBJ2-1; clone_size: NA; cdr3_nt: TGCGCCAGCAGTGATCCGGGACTAGCAGTCCATGAGCAGTTCTTC; cdr3_aa: CASSDPGLAVHEQFF
d_call: NA; v_call: TRBV5-1; j_call: TRBJ2-2; clone_size: NA; cdr3_nt: TGCGCCAGCAGCTTTGGCAAACCCGACACCGGGGAGCTGTTTTTT; cdr3_aa: CASSFGKPDTGELFF
d_call: NA; v_call: TRBV11-2; j_call: TRBJ2-2; clone_size: NA; cdr3_nt: TGTGCCAGCAGCTTACCAGCCGGGGAGCTGTTTTTT; cdr3_aa: CASSLPAGELFF
d_call: NA; v_call: TRBV7-9; j_call: TRBJ1-1; clone_size: once; cdr3_nt: TGTGCCAGCAGCCCAACAGGGCTAGCCGGAGGAGAGAACACTGAAGCTTTCTTT; cdr3_aa: CASSPTGLAGGENTEAFF
d_call: TRBD1; v_call: TRBV7-9; j_call: TRBJ2-3; clone_size: NA; cdr3_nt: TGTGCCAGCAGCTTCCAGGGGGTTGCAGGCTTCGCAGATACGCAGTATTTT; cdr3_aa: CASSFQGVAGFADTQYF
d_call: NA; v_call: TRBV7-9; j_call: TRBJ1-3; clone_size: once; cdr3_nt: TGTGCCAGCAGCTTAGAAGAGGGCGACAGAAACACCATATATTTT; cdr3_aa: CASSLEEGDRNTIYF
d_call: NA; v_call: TRBV9; j_call: TRBJ2-7; clone_size: NA; cdr3_nt: TGTGCCAGCAGCGTAGGTCAGTCCTCATACGAGCAGTACTTC; cdr3_aa: CASSVGQSSYEQYF
d_call: TRBD1; v_call: TRBV2; j_call: TRBJ2-2; clone_size: NA; cdr3_nt: TGTGCCAGCATCCCAACGACAGGGGGGATCGGGGAGCTGTTTTTT; cdr3_aa: CASIPTTGGIGELFF